Following are 10 T cell receptor beta chains from one sample sequenced in a study of T cell repertoires in cytomegalovirus infection. TCRdb processed the reads anew with MiXCR; each CDR3 protein has one entry. Of 450,000 to 650,000 distinct CDR3 sequences in the sample, less than 30% are singletons; the top ten hold about 13%. Sequenced sample: PBMCs. Every receptor here comes from a human donor in good health (CMV status not recorded). Some clones in this sample may be carry-over from other donors' samples.

This clonotype occurred a few times. The chain carries TRBV11-3 and TRBJ1-6; D gene uncertain. The CDR3 consists of 13 residues. Germline CDR1 is SGHNT and CDR2 is YENEEA. Between the trimmed V and J ends, which lost 1 base and 11 bases, there was a span of 9 bases. The CDR3 region has the DNA TGTGCCAGCAGCTTAGGAGGTATAACACCCCTCCACTTT. Amino acids: CASSLGGITPLHF.

This sequence joins TRBV4-1 and TRBJ2-7; D is unclear. V was cut by 0 bases and J by 3 bases, with 9 bases left in between. This CDR3 has 14 residues. Per the germline V gene, CDR1 is MGHRA and CDR2 is YSYEKL. CDR3 sequence: CASSQETGYYEQYF. The CDR3 DNA reads TGCGCCAGCAGCCAAGAGACTGGCTACTACGAGCAGTACTTC.

This clonotype was seen more than once but under ten times. V gene TRBV28 combines with J gene TRBJ1-1; D might be TRBD1 (5 bases). CDR3 size: 16 residues. Deletions cut 5 bases from V and 0 bases from J, with 16 bases between. Germline loops: CDR1 MDHEN, CDR2 SYDVKM. CDR3 in DNA: TGTGCCAGCAGTCATTTCGGCCGGGGGATGAACACTGAAGCTTTCTTT. This encodes CASSHFGRGMNTEAFF.

This chain links TRBV5-4 with TRBJ2-7, with 8 bases matching TRBD2. Germline assignment: CDR1 SGHNT and CDR2 YYREEE (reference sequence). The CDR3 totals 15 residues. J gave up 2 bases and V 2 bases, and 6 bases lay outside the gene matches. The CDR3 nucleotides are TGTGCCAGCAGCTTTAGAGCGGGAGATCCCTACGAGCAGTACTTC. Residues: CASSFRAGDPYEQYF.

The table lists this clonotype with many counts. The rearrangement uses TRBV7-2 and TRBJ1-6, with a weak D call TRBD1 (5 bases). CDR3 size: 16 residues. From germline, CDR1 is SGHTA and CDR2 FQGNSA. Between the trimmed V and J ends, which lost 4 bases and 10 bases, there was a span of 20 bases. The CDR3 reads CASSSRQVAEGSPLHF. CDR3 nucleotide sequence: TGTGCCAGCAGCTCCCGCCAAGTTGCAGAGGGGTCACCCCTCCACTTT. Filled out from reference TRBV7-2 and TRBJ1-6, the complete variable domain reads GAGVSQSPSNKVTEKGKDVELRCDPISGHTALYWYRQSLGQGLEFLIYFQGNSAPDKSGLPSDRFSAERTGGSVSTLTIQRTQQEDSAVYLCASSSRQVAEGSPLHFGNGTRLTVT.

V usage is TRBV12-3 or TRBV12-4 and J usage is TRBJ2-7; D call uncertain. Trimming pared 5 bases from V and 3 bases from J, leaving 11 bases between. The CDR3 covers 13 residues. In DNA, the CDR3 is TGTGCCAGCAGTCTATCAGATGTCTACGAGCAGTACGTC. This sequence encodes CASSLSDVYEQYV.

The chain carries TRBV6-2 or TRBV6-3 and TRBJ2-7; possibly TRBD1 for D (6 bases). Germline CDR1 reads MNHEY; CDR2 reads SVGEGT. This CDR3 comprises 17 residues. V was cut by 0 bases and J by 2 bases, with 17 bases left in between. CDR3 sequence reads: CASSYSQGGPMAYEQYV. DNA of the CDR3: TGTGCCAGCAGTTACTCGCAAGGGGGTCCGATGGCCTACGAGCAGTACGTC.

This clonotype was found many times. The rearrangement joins TRBV7-2 to TRBJ2-6; 8 nucleotides align to TRBD1. Germline CDR1 is SGHTA and CDR2 is FQGNSA. CDR3 size: 18 residues. Losses at the gene ends were 5 bases for V and 0 bases for J; bases not matched to a gene: 9. CDR3 in amino acids: CASSPSGGPTSGANVLTF. The CDR3 region has the DNA TGTGCCAGCAGCCCCTCAGGGGGCCCCACCTCTGGGGCCAACGTCCTGACTTTC. Full variable domain (rest looked up from reference TRBV7-2 and TRBJ2-6): GAGVSQSPSNKVTEKGKDVELRCDPISGHTALYWYRQSLGQGLEFLIYFQGNSAPDKSGLPSDRFSAERTGGSVSTLTIQRTQQEDSAVYLCASSPSGGPTSGANVLTFGAGSRLTVL.

This clonotype has just a few counts. The chain has TRBV6-2 or TRBV6-3 and TRBJ2-7, with TRBD2 identical over 8 bases. The J segment lost 2 bases and the V segment lost 2 bases, leaving 5 bases of the junction unmatched. This CDR3 is 15 amino acids long. The germline V gene has CDR1 MNHEY and CDR2 SVGEGT. The CDR3 DNA reads as TGTGCCAGCAGTTACGAGGGTAGCGGGACCTACGAGCAGTACGTC. It codes for CASSYEGSGTYEQYV.

This clonotype was observed a handful of times. This chain uses TRBV6-2 or TRBV6-3 with TRBJ2-1, with D possibly TRBD2 on 6 matching bases. Germline values: CDR1 MNHEY, CDR2 SVGEGT. This CDR3 is built from 15 residues. Between the trimmed V and J ends, which lost 7 bases and 0 bases, there was a span of 13 bases. For the CDR3, the DNA is TGTGCCAGCATGCGGGACTTCAGCTCCTACAATGAGCAGTTCTTC. It yields the protein CASMRDFSSYNEQFF.